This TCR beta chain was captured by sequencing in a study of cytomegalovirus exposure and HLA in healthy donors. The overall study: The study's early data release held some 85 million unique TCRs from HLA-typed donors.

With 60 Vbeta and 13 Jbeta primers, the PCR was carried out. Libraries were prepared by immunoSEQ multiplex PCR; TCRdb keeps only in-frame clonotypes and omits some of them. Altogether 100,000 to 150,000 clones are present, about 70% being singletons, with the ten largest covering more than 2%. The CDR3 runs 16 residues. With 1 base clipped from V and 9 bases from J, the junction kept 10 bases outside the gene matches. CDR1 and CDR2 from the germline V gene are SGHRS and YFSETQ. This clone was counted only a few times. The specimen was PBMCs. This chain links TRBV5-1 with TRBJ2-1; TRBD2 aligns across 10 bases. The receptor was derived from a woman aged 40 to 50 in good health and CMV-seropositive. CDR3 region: CASSLRASGGSTEQFF. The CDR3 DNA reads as TGCGCCAGCAGCTTGAGGGCTAGCGGGGGTTCGACTGAGCAGTTCTTC.